The 2 T cell receptor beta chains in this list originate from one sample, sequenced in a study of OX40 agonist ivuxolimab in advanced cancers. Sequencing was performed with immunoSEQ multiplex PCR; in TCRdb, only in-frame clones are kept and a portion is missing. The sample consists of about 72,000 clones, 89% of them appearing once. This specimen consisted of CD4+ or CD8+ T cells sorted from blood, obtained in a trial of the OX40 agonist ivuxolimab. The receptor set was obtained from an adult with an advanced solid tumor such as melanoma, head and neck, liver or kidney cancer.

The chain employs TRBV9 and TRBJ1-3; D not resolved. Trimming removed 2 bases at V and 0 bases at J, with 3 bases between. Germline lookup yields CDR1 SGDLS and CDR2 YYNGEE. This CDR3 contains 13 residues. This chain's CDR3 is CASSVTSGNTIYF. The CDR3 DNA is TGTGCCAGCAGCGTTACCTCTGGAAACACCATATATTTT.

This clone was observed a single time. The gene calls are TRBV29-1 and TRBJ1-1, with no clear D. Looked up from germline, CDR1 is SQVTM and CDR2 is ANQGSEA. V shed 4 bases and J shed 4 bases, with 10 bases lying between them. The length of the CDR3 is 12 residues. This chain's CDR3 is CSVGLWATEAFF. The CDR3 DNA sequence: TGCAGCGTTGGGCTCTGGGCCACTGAAGCTTTCTTT.